The clone carrying this T cell receptor (beta chain) was seen a few times. This entry is derived from a study of blood T cell repertoires in COVID-19. Turning to the study itself: PBMCs, B-cell-depleted T cells, or T cells were the source of the cDNA or gDNA that made up the material.

Original data processing: Estimation of nucleated cell counts relied on the amplification of reference gene primers. Some clones are missing from TCRdb's copy, which holds only in-frame ones; the method was immunoSEQ multiplex PCR. For V, J and clone size, that table is used; D and trimming come from the DNA. The table lists some 160,000 clones, roughly 84% of them singletons. V was clipped by 2 bases and J by 3 bases, with 15 bases between them. Germline V CDR1 and CDR2: SGHRS, YFSETQ. This CDR3 contains 15 residues. Sequenced input: peripheral blood. This TCR derives from a man aged 65-85 years with active or convalescent COVID-19. The V and J genes are TRBV5-1 and TRBJ2-7; TRBD1 is a possible D gene (6 bases). As DNA, the CDR3 is TGCGCCAGCAGCTTACAGGGTGGAATAATCTACGAGCAGTACTTC. Its protein product is CASSLQGGIIYEQYF.